This T cell receptor (beta chain) was sequenced in a study of T cells in tuberculosis. On the study more broadly: CD1B tetramers identified T cells specific for mycobacterial lipid GMM.

This clone has just a few counts. V lost 3 bases and J lost 4, with 15 bases in between. Germline assignment: CDR1 MGHRA and CDR2 YSYEKL. The CDR3 spans 16 residues. Thawed, overnight-rested PBMC were stained with GMM-loaded CD1B tetramer, viability dye and anti-CD3, then sorted. The CD1B tetramers carried C32 glucose monomycolate purified from Rhodococcus equi. Tetramer-sorted PBMC had been CD14 monocyte-depleted before freezing. From each donor, about 100,000 tetramer-negative cells were sorted. TCR-alpha and TCR-beta chains were sequenced unpaired. Libraries were prepared by immunoSEQ multiplex PCR; TCRdb keeps only in-frame clonotypes and omits some of them. The sample holds 50,000 to 65,000 clones, 88% seen once.

J is TRBJ2-2 and V is TRBV4-1; tentative D call: TRBD1 (6 bases). Sequenced sample: CD1b-GMM tetramer-negative cells sorted from PBMCs. This TCR was recovered from an adult woman with latent tuberculosis. This CDR3 is CASSQHTGTPTGELFF. The CDR3 DNA reads TGCGCCAGCAGCCAGCATACCGGGACACCCACCGGGGAGCTGTTTTTT.